Listed below are T cell receptor beta chains from one sample, sequenced in a study of cytomegalovirus exposure and HLA in healthy donors. Sequencing was performed with immunoSEQ multiplex PCR; in TCRdb, only in-frame clones are kept and a portion is missing. In the table there are about 89,000 clones, 85% of which are singletons. Sequencing was performed on PBMCs. These receptors were taken from a man aged 35 to 55 in good health and CMV-seropositive. The CDR3 runs from the conserved cysteine through the conserved F or W. Fields, in order: clone size, J gene, V gene, D gene, CDR3 protein, CDR3 DNA. A D gene is named only where the DNA matches it firmly. Not all rows give a size; the values are once, few, many and, for expanded clones, a class.

size: .; J: TRBJ2-7; V: TRBV11-3; D: TRBD1; CDR3: CASSLEAGTGGDEQYF; DNA: TGTGCCAGCAGCTTAGAGGCAGGGACAGGGGGCGACGAGCAGTACTTC
size: few; J: TRBJ1-3; V: TRBV6-1; D: .; CDR3: CASSDMPGLQGNTIYF; DNA: TGTGCCAGCAGTGATATGCCGGGACTCCAAGGAAACACCATATATTTT
size: once; J: TRBJ2-3; V: TRBV9; D: TRBD2; CDR3: CASSDALTGTRLTDTQYF; DNA: TGTGCCAGCAGCGATGCCCTCACCGGGACTAGACTCACAGATACGCAGTATTTT
size: .; J: TRBJ2-1; V: TRBV28; D: .; CDR3: CASSPDSSPALYNEQFF; DNA: TGTGCCAGCAGTCCGGACTCATCCCCCGCGTTATACAATGAGCAGTTCTTC
size: few; J: TRBJ2-3; V: TRBV2; D: .; CDR3: CATKPGHSTDTQYF; DNA: TGTGCCACCAAACCCGGACACTCCACAGATACGCAGTATTTT
size: .; J: TRBJ2-7; V: TRBV7-6; D: .; CDR3: CASSAQGVYEQYF; DNA: TGTGCCAGCAGCGCACAGGGCGTCTACGAGCAGTACTTC
size: .; J: TRBJ2-5; V: TRBV11-3; D: TRBD2; CDR3: CASSPLGLAGVETQYF; DNA: TGTGCCAGCAGTCCGCTGGGACTAGCGGGGGTAGAGACCCAGTACTTC
size: .; J: TRBJ1-1; V: TRBV5-1; D: TRBD1; CDR3: CASSLAGRGVAFF; DNA: TGCGCCAGCAGCTTGGCCGGCAGGGGGGTAGCTTTCTTT
size: .; J: TRBJ2-7; V: TRBV9; D: .; CDR3: CASTPTTLPYEQYF; DNA: TGTGCCAGCACCCCGACTACCTTGCCCTACGAGCAGTACTTC
size: .; J: TRBJ2-3; V: TRBV7-2; D: TRBD1; CDR3: CASSTRGPITDTQYF; DNA: TGTGCCAGCAGCACTAGGGGGCCTATCACAGATACGCAGTATTTT
size: .; J: TRBJ2-1; V: TRBV5-6; D: .; CDR3: CASSLVGLALNYNEQFF; DNA: TGTGCCAGCAGCTTGGTCGGTCTAGCGCTAAACTACAATGAGCAGTTCTTC
size: .; J: TRBJ2-5; V: TRBV2; D: .; CDR3: CASSRRHTGETQYF; DNA: TGTGCCAGCAGCCGACGTCATACCGGGGAGACCCAGTACTTC
size: .; J: TRBJ2-7; V: TRBV30; D: TRBD1; CDR3: CAWGQVVYEQYF; DNA: TGTGCCTGGGGACAGGTAGTCTACGAGCAGTACTTC
size: .; J: TRBJ2-7; V: TRBV7-3; D: TRBD1; CDR3: CASSSRAGGPYEQYF; DNA: TGTGCCAGCAGCTCGAGGGCAGGGGGACCCTACGAGCAGTACTTC
size: .; J: TRBJ2-3; V: TRBV25-1; D: .; CDR3: CARLPSGSTDTQYF; DNA: TGTGCCAGACTACCGAGCGGGAGCACAGATACGCAGTATTTT
size: .; J: TRBJ2-7; V: TRBV5-1; D: TRBD2; CDR3: CASKGGGIPYEQYF; DNA: TGCGCCAGCAAGGGCGGGGGTATCCCCTACGAGCAGTACTTC
size: .; J: TRBJ2-1; V: TRBV5-1; D: .; CDR3: CASWEGGGEQFF; DNA: TGCGCCAGCTGGGAGGGGGGCGGTGAGCAGTTCTTC
size: once; J: TRBJ2-3; V: TRBV29-1; D: .; CDR3: CSVADRITDTQYF; DNA: TGCAGCGTTGCGGACAGAATAACAGATACGCAGTATTTT
size: .; J: TRBJ1-1; V: TRBV29-1; D: .; CDR3: CSVELSRGRGSEAFF; DNA: TGCAGCGTCGAGCTTAGCAGGGGAAGAGGAAGTGAAGCTTTCTTT
size: .; J: TRBJ1-1; V: TRBV6-1; D: TRBD1; CDR3: CASSEALTGGSAFF; DNA: TGTGCCAGCAGTGAAGCGCTGACAGGGGGCAGTGCTTTCTTT
size: .; J: TRBJ2-2; V: TRBV7-7; D: .; CDR3: CASSVDSLAALTGELFF; DNA: TGTGCTAGCAGCGTTGACTCGCTAGCAGCCCTCACCGGGGAGCTGTTTTTT
size: .; J: TRBJ1-4; V: TRBV6-6; D: TRBD1; CDR3: CASSGSGGTEKLFF; DNA: TGTGCCAGCAGTGGTTCAGGGGGAACTGAAAAACTGTTTTTT